The source of this T cell receptor beta chain is a study of human T cells and chemical hapten exposure. The library tagged each cDNA molecule with unique molecular identifiers. In the original workflow: Sample TCR totals centred on a median of around 92,000, ranging about 20,000 to 700,000. TCRdb recomputed calls from the RACE reads with MiXCR, one row per CDR3 protein. Here the V and J calls rest on TCRdb's processing, not on the authors' analysis. Of about 110,000 distinct CDR3 sequences listed, 12% are singletons. Time point defined: pre-sensitization, week 0. The treatment is: therapeutic diphenylcyclopropenone sensitization with weekly scalp DPC. The sample here was whole blood, taken in connection with sensitization to the hapten diphenylcyclopropenone (DPC). The TCR was taken from a woman between 45 and 60 years old with alopecia areata. Some clones in this sample may be carry-over from other donors' samples.

CDR3 amino acids: CASSQDGRAPDTQYF. In nucleotides, the CDR3 is TGCGCCAGCAGCCAAGATGGGAGGGCACCAGATACGCAGTATTTT. This chain uses TRBV4-3 with TRBJ2-3; 7 nucleotides agree with TRBD2. CDR1 LGHNA and CDR2 YSLEER come from the germline V gene. Germline trimming cut 0 bases from V and 4 bases from J; bases unmatched to any gene: 4. The CDR3 sequence is 15 residues long.